The clone carrying this T cell receptor (beta chain) was observed a single time. The sample is drawn from a study of blood T cells in healthy people across ages. The use of a sample-barcoded 5' primer and a J-beta primer mix characterized a second PCR of roughly 6 to 11 cycles. TCRdb used MiXCR to reprocess the 5' RACE reads, holding one entry per CDR3 protein. The sample records more than 1 million distinct CDR3 sequences, 40% to 55% being singletons. Isolating PBMCs gave at least 6.5 million of these cells per sample. Germline CDR1 reads MGHRA; CDR2 reads YSYEKL. CDR3 length: 16 residues. The ends were cut back, 0 bases at V and 3 bases at J, with 12 bases in the middle.

The receptor was isolated from a woman aged 55-70 years in good health. The chain recombines TRBV4-1 with TRBJ1-5; D gene ambiguous. Sequenced material: blood. This chain's CDR3 is CASSQDPANPNQPQHF. For the CDR3, the DNA is TGCGCCAGCAGCCAAGATCCGGCCAACCCCAATCAGCCCCAGCATTTT.